Below are 15 T cell receptor beta chains sequenced from a single sample in a study of CD8+ T cells in alopecia areata. cDNA serving as the sequencing template came from extracted, reverse transcribed RNA. Here immunoSEQ multiplex PCR was the method, and the copy in TCRdb shows in-frame clones only, minus some. The specimen has more than 90,000 clones, none found just once. Material: lesional skin. Receptors were obtained from a C3H/HeJ mouse with alopecia areata. This strain has MHC haplotype H2-k.

To note about this clone: The gene names given are mouse names. The read ends 4 residues before the CDR3 terminus; that terminus is restored from the germline J gene. The J gene is TRBJ1-4, the V gene TRBV1; TRBD1 matches 12 bases. This CDR3 has 16 amino acids. The V gene's germline CDR1 is NSQYPW and CDR2 LRSPGD (reference sequence). Partial CDR3 DNA: TGCACCTGCAGTGCGACCGGGACAGGGGGCCGCGAA. It translates to CTCSATGTGGRE. The whole CDR3 protein reads CTCSATGTGGRERLFF.

As regards this clone: The germline and genes are mouse ones. The sequenced fragment ends 4 residues before the CDR3 boundary, so the rest is inferred from the germline J gene. The chain carries TRBV19 and TRBJ2-1, with 8 bases matching TRBD2. CDR1 is FNHDT, CDR2 SITEND, per germline (reference sequence). The CDR3 sequence is 14 residues long. V gave up 2 bases and J gave up 5 bases; unmatched junction bases: 3. CDR3 in amino acids: CASSMTGAHAEQFF. The sequenced part of the CDR3 DNA is TGTGCCAGCAGTATGACTGGGGCTCATGCT.

About this clone: The database protein in TCRdb disagrees with the DNA translation at residue 12; the sequence shown here was translated from the DNA. Gene and germline names: mouse. The read comes to an end 3 residues before the CDR3 does, leaving the germline J gene to fill in the end. This chain connects TRBV1 to TRBJ1-6; possibly TRBD1 for D (6 bases). TRBJ1-6 falls under the ORF class, with uncertain function. The CDR3 is made up of 15 amino acids. With 3 bases removed from V and 7 bases from J, the gap between germline ends came to 13 bases. The V gene's germline CDR1 is NSQYPW and CDR2 LRSPGD (reference sequence). The CDR3 is CTCSAAPGHNSPLYF. CDR3 bases read: TGCACCTGCAGTGCCGCCCCGGGACACAATTCGCCC.

Remarks on this clone: All gene names here are mouse names. The CDR3 extends 4 residues past the end of the read, so its final part is completed from the germline J gene. The same CDR3 can be traced to other DNA sequences in this sample. This rearrangement joins TRBV13-3 to TRBJ1-4, with TRBD1 matching over 11 bases. V lost 0 bases and J lost 1; bases outside the gene matches: 2. Germline V gene lookup returns CDR1 NNHDY and CDR2 SYVADS. The CDR3 covers 17 residues. Here the CDR3 reads CASSDAGTGGSNERLFF. The CDR3 DNA, read in part, is TGTGCCAGCAGTGATGCCGGGACAGGGGGTTCCAACGAA.

This clone was seen a few times. Gene names and germline refer to mouse. The read ends 4 residues early relative to the CDR3; the germline J gene fills the gap. The genes are TRBV19 and TRBJ1-4; 9 nucleotides align to TRBD1. The CDR3 has 15 residues. Germline CDR1 FNHDT, CDR2 SITEND (reference sequence). Trimming removed 4 bases from V and 6 bases from J; junction bases left unmatched: 7. The CDR3 bases that were read are TGTGCCAGCAGTTTTCCCGGGACAGGGTACGAA. Its translation: CASSFPGTGYE. The entire CDR3 protein is CASSFPGTGYERLFF.

This clone has only a few counts. Genes and germline are mouse. The read gets to within 4 residues of the CDR3 end, and the germline J gene fills in the rest. The chain recombines TRBV13-3 with TRBJ2-3, with 8 nucleotides matching TRBD1. J was trimmed by 1 base and V by 1 base; bases with no gene match: 5. Germline V gene sequence: CDR1 NNHDY, CDR2 SYVADS. The CDR3 runs 16 residues. CDR3 DNA, as far as it was read: TGTGCCAGCAGTGATATGGCAGGGGGCGGTGCAGAA. Amino acid sequence: CASSDMAGGGAE. Given in full, the CDR3 is CASSDMAGGGAETLYF.

This clone showed up just a few times. Here the gene names and germline are mouse. The DNA ends 4 residues before the CDR3 does, and the rest of the CDR3 is filled in from the germline J gene. The genes are TRBV13-3 and TRBJ2-7, with D possibly matching TRBD1 (6 bases). The CDR3 is 12 amino acids. The V gene's germline CDR1 is NNHDY and CDR2 SYVADS. CDR3 loop: CASSAGQNEQYF. The CDR3 DNA, read in part, is TGTGCCAGCAGTGCGGGACAAAAT.

This clone occurred a few times. Genes and germline come from the mouse. Read sequence stops 4 residues before the CDR3 end, and the germline J gene provides the missing end. This sequence joins TRBV13-3 and TRBJ2-1; D may be TRBD2 (7 bases). The CDR3 totals 16 residues. Germline V gene data show CDR1 as NNHDY and CDR2 as SYVADS. Trimming removed 5 bases from V and 2 bases from J, with 17 bases in between. CDR3 sequence: CASSPSLWGHYAEQFF. CDR3 bases read: TGTGCCAGCAGCCCCTCTCTCTGGGGGCACTATGCT.

Of note for this clone: Gene names refer to mouse genes. The read falls 4 residues short of the CDR3 end, and the missing part is taken from the germline J gene. V usage is TRBV13-3 and J usage is TRBJ1-2, with a weak D call TRBD1 (6 bases). V lost 5 bases and J 0 bases, leaving 14 bases between the germline ends. Germline V gene data show CDR1 as NNHDY and CDR2 as SYVADS. The CDR3 extends over 15 amino acids. The covered CDR3 bases are TGTGCCAGCAGACCCCGGGACACTACAAACTCC. Translating gives CASRPRDTTNS. The CDR3 in its entirety is CASRPRDTTNSDYTF.

The table lists this clone with a few counts. The listed genes are named as in mouse. Read sequence stops 4 residues before the CDR3 end, and the germline J gene provides the missing end. This chain connects TRBV1 to TRBJ1-1; TRBD1 might be the D (5 bases). Trimming took 1 base from V and 0 from J, leaving 9 bases between them. The CDR3 sequence is 15 residues long. In germline, CDR1 is NSQYPW, CDR2 LRSPGD (reference sequence). The covered CDR3 bases are TGCACCTGCAGTGCAGCAGGGTCCGCAAACACA. Its translation is CTCSAAGSANT. Given in full, the CDR3 is CTCSAAGSANTEVFF.

Worth noting for this clone: Here the gene names and germline are mouse. The CDR3 goes on 4 residues after the read ends, and that part is filled in from the germline J gene. The chain carries TRBV1 and TRBJ2-2; maybe TRBD1 (6 bases). The CDR3 is 16 residues long. CDR1 is NSQYPW and CDR2 is LRSPGD in the germline V gene (reference sequence). V was trimmed by 4 bases and J by 0 bases, leaving 12 bases between them. The DNA read from the CDR3 is TGCACCTGCAGTGGCTTGGGACAATCAAACACCGGG. Its protein product is CTCSGLGQSNTG. The complete CDR3 sequence is CTCSGLGQSNTGQLYF.

This clone came up a few times. Gene names follow the mouse nomenclature. The read ends 4 residues before the CDR3 terminus; that terminus is restored from the germline J gene. The genes are TRBV1 and TRBJ2-4; D is undetermined. The length of the CDR3 is 13 residues. V lost 6 bases to trimming and J lost 0 bases, with 7 bases between them. The germline gives CDR1 NSQYPW, CDR2 LRSPGD (reference sequence). The CDR3: CTCSVNSQNTLYF. CDR3 DNA, as far as it was read: TGCACCTGCAGCGTCAATAGTCAAAAC.

This clone was counted at least ten times. Gene names follow the mouse nomenclature. The CDR3 end lies 4 residues beyond the end of the read and is filled in from the germline J gene. This rearrangement joins TRBV13-3 to TRBJ2-7, with TRBD2 matching 11 bases. The CDR3 contains 15 residues. Germline V gene lookup returns CDR1 NNHDY and CDR2 SYVADS. The covered CDR3 bases are TGTGCCAGCAGTGAACCCGGGACTGGGGGTTAT. Translated, it gives CASSEPGTGGY. The CDR3 in full is CASSEPGTGGYEQYF.

In this sample, this clone turned up a few times. The genes and germline here are from mouse. The read stops 4 residues short of the end of the CDR3; the missing end is completed from the germline J gene. The chain joins TRBV13-1 to TRBJ2-1, with TRBD2 matching 11 bases. This CDR3 comprises 16 residues. J gave up 3 bases and V 5 bases, and 7 bases lay outside the gene matches. Germline CDR1 and CDR2: NSHNY and SYGAGN. The CDR3 DNA, read in part, is TGTGCCAGCAGGCCGGACTGGGGGGATGTCTATGCT. Protein sequence: CASRPDWGDVYA. The complete CDR3 reads CASRPDWGDVYAEQFF.

A few counts support this clone. Gene names denote mouse genes. The read comes to an end 4 residues before the CDR3 does, leaving the germline J gene to fill in the end. Other DNA sequences in the same sample also yield this CDR3. The V and J genes are TRBV1 and TRBJ2-1; 7 positions agree with TRBD2. Trimming cost V 1 base and J 2 bases; bases outside gene matches: 5. Germline values: CDR1 NSQYPW, CDR2 LRSPGD (reference sequence). This CDR3 has 16 amino acids. The CDR3 loop is CTCSAAPGTDYAEQFF. Partial CDR3 DNA: TGCACCTGCAGTGCAGCCCCCGGGACTGACTATGCT. Full variable domain (outside the CDR3, taken from reference TRBV1 and TRBJ2-1): VTLLEQNPRWRLVPRGQAVNLRCILKNSQYPWMSWYQQDLQKQLQWLFTLRSPGDKEVKSLPGADYLATRVTDTELRLQVANMSQGRTLYCTCSAAPGTDYAEQFFGPGTRLTVL.